These 30 T cell receptor beta chains were sequenced from one sample in a study of CD8 T cells in ankylosing spondylitis. A single record per CDR3 protein comes from TCRdb applying MiXCR to the 5' RACE reads. Of fewer than 350,000 distinct CDR3 sequences in the sample, around a tenth were seen once. The sequenced material came from blood, either unsorted or a sorted T cell fraction (not recorded which). Receptors were obtained from a female donor with ankylosing spondylitis or in good health (not recorded which).

This clonotype was recorded at least ten times. The CDR3 here is CASSLAGTSKQFF. The CDR3 coding sequence is TGTGCCAGCAGTTTAGCGGGCACTTCCAAGCAGTTCTTC. The rearrangement links TRBV12-3 or TRBV12-4 to TRBJ2-1; no reliable D call. The CDR3 loop spans 13 amino acids. V lost 0 bases and J lost 11, with 11 bases in between.

This clonotype was recorded many times. The chain employs TRBV5-1 and TRBJ2-3; D might be TRBD1 (5 bases). Germline V gene sequence: CDR1 SGHRS, CDR2 YFSETQ. The CDR3 is 15 amino acids. The ends were cut back, 4 bases at V and 1 base at J, with 13 bases in the middle. The DNA for the CDR3 is TGCGCCAGCAGCCTTATGGCCAGGGGCACAGATACGCAGTATTTT. Translating it yields CASSLMARGTDTQYF. The whole variable domain, filled in from reference TRBV5-1 and TRBJ2-3, reads KAGVTQTPRYLIKTRGQQVTLSCSPISGHRSVSWYQQTPGQGLQFLFEYFSETQRNKGNFPGRFSGRQFSNSRSEMNVSTLELGDSALYLCASSLMARGTDTQYFGPGTRLTVL.

This clonotype was detected ten times or more. The chain couples TRBV5-1 to TRBJ2-1, with 8 bases aligning to TRBD1. This CDR3 is 22 amino acids long. Trimming at V came to 0 bases and at J to 0 bases, leaving 20 bases not matched to a gene. Germline CDR1 is SGHRS and CDR2 is YFSETQ. This CDR3 is CASSLAWQGQGLVASSYNEQFF. The CDR3 nucleotides read TGCGCCAGCAGCTTGGCTTGGCAAGGACAGGGTTTGGTCGCGAGCTCCTACAATGAGCAGTTCTTC.

This clonotype was seen at least ten times. The CDR3 DNA reads as TGTGCCAGCAGCTTATCCGGGTCTAATGGCTACACCTTC. Translating it yields CASSLSGSNGYTF. The V call is TRBV5-6, the J call TRBJ1-2, with D unclear. V was clipped by 2 bases and J by 6 bases, with 11 bases between them. This CDR3 contains 13 residues. The germline CDR1 and CDR2 sequences are SGHDT and YYEEEE.

This clonotype was counted only a few times. DNA of the CDR3: TGTGCCAGCAGCTTAGAAAACACCCGTAATTCACCCCTCCACTTT. This sequence encodes CASSLENTRNSPLHF. The chain joins TRBV7-2 to TRBJ1-6; D uncertain. The germline V gene has CDR1 SGHTA and CDR2 FQGNSA. CDR3 length: 15 amino acids. V was cut by 1 base and J by 6 bases, with 10 bases left in between.

This clonotype was counted many times. The CDR3 DNA is TGCAGTGCTAGACACGAGCGGGAGGGCCGGGAGCAGTACTTC. Encoded protein: CSARHEREGREQYF. This chain connects TRBV20-1 to TRBJ2-7, with TRBD2 matching over 10 bases. J was trimmed by 7 bases and V by 2 bases; bases with no gene match: 8. The germline CDR1 and CDR2 sequences are DFQATT and SNEGSKA (reference sequence). The length of the CDR3 is 14 residues.

This clonotype was seen ten or more times. This chain uses TRBV20-1 with TRBJ1-2; TRBD1 aligns across 8 bases. The CDR3 length is 12 residues. The germline gives CDR1 DFQATT, CDR2 SNEGSKA (reference sequence). Unmatched junction bases numbered 4, after V lost 2 bases and J lost 8 bases. DNA of the CDR3: TGCAGTGCTAGACAGGGGGCGGAAGGCTACACCTTC. Protein sequence: CSARQGAEGYTF.

The chain couples TRBV20-1 to TRBJ2-1; D call uncertain. CDR3 length: 15 amino acids. V gave up 7 bases and J gave up 4 bases, with 20 bases separating them. Germline V gives CDR1 DFQATT, CDR2 SNEGSKA (reference sequence). The CDR3: CSVTRDRMEYNEQFF. In DNA, the CDR3 is TGCAGTGTTACACGCGACCGCATGGAATACAATGAGCAGTTCTTC.

The chain couples TRBV11-2 to TRBJ1-3; maybe TRBD1 (5 bases). The CDR3 extends over 17 amino acids. V was clipped by 5 bases and J by 3 bases, with 20 bases between them. Germline lookup yields CDR1 SGHAT and CDR2 FQNNGV. The CDR3 nucleotides are TGTGCCAGCAGCCCACACCGGGGGGGGACGCGTGGAAACACCATATATTTT. It is translated as CASSPHRGGTRGNTIYF.

This clonotype came up many times. The CDR3, as DNA: TGTGCCAGCAGGCTGCCGGGACAGGTTCCCAATGAGCAGTTCTTC. It translates to CASRLPGQVPNEQFF. The genes are TRBV12-3 or TRBV12-4 and TRBJ2-1; 8 positions match TRBD1. The CDR3 totals 15 residues. With V trimmed by 6 bases and J by 6 bases, 10 bases remained unmatched.

Many counts were recorded for this clonotype. This rearrangement joins TRBV28 to TRBJ2-1, with D maybe TRBD1 (5 bases). The V and J ends lost 5 bases and 15 bases respectively, with 26 bases between them. CDR1 and CDR2 (germline): MDHEN, SYDVKM. This CDR3 has 15 amino acids. DNA for the CDR3: TGTGCCAGCAGTCCACGGATGGGGCAGCACCTTAGAGTGTTCTTC. Translation gives CASSPRMGQHLRVFF.

This clonotype has more than one count but fewer than ten. The chain has TRBV3-1 and TRBJ2-3, with 10 bases that match TRBD2. Trimming cost V 0 bases and J 4 bases; bases outside gene matches: 7. The CDR3 has 17 residues. Germline CDR1 and CDR2: LGHDT and YNNKEL (reference sequence). CDR3 in amino acids: CASSQDRSGRRPDTQYF. CDR3 in DNA: TGTGCCAGCAGCCAAGATCGTAGCGGGAGGCGCCCAGATACGCAGTATTTT.

A remark on this clonotype: A much larger clone lies a single base off, so this may be a read error. The J gene is TRBJ2-7, the V gene TRBV3-1; 11 positions agree with TRBD2. In germline, CDR1 is LGHDT, CDR2 YNNKEL (reference sequence). The CDR3 loop spans 15 amino acids. CDR3 nucleotides: TGTGCCACCAGCCGCTTGACTAGCGGGAATGGGGAGCAGTACTTC. Amino acid sequence: CATSRLTSGNGEQYF.

There are many counts of this clonotype. The chain couples TRBV5-1 to TRBJ2-1, with D possibly being TRBD1 (6 bases). The CDR3 loop spans 15 amino acids. The germline V gene has CDR1 SGHRS and CDR2 YFSETQ. V lost 0 bases, J lost 6 bases, and 13 bases lay in between. This CDR3 reads CASSLVQGPFNEQFF. CDR3 in DNA: TGCGCCAGCAGCTTGGTCCAGGGGCCCTTCAATGAGCAGTTCTTC.

This clonotype was recorded many times. The V call is TRBV20-1, the J call TRBJ1-5; D remains ambiguous. With 3 bases removed from V and 7 bases from J, the gap between germline ends came to 10 bases. The germline V gene has CDR1 DFQATT and CDR2 SNEGSKA (reference sequence). There are 12 residues in the CDR3. The CDR3 protein is CSASPAIQPQHF. For the CDR3, the DNA is TGCAGTGCTAGTCCGGCCATCCAGCCCCAGCATTTT.

In the case of this clonotype: One base away lies a much larger clone, so this may be a sequencing read error. J is TRBJ2-7 and V is TRBV5-1, with D possibly TRBD1 on 5 matching bases. CDR1 and CDR2 (germline): SGHRS, YFSETQ. The CDR3 has 13 residues. The CDR3 DNA reads as TGCGCCAGCAGCCTCGAAGACAGAAGCGAGCAGTCCTTC. It specifies CASSLEDRSEQSF.

This clonotype appeared many times. The chain employs TRBV20-1 and TRBJ2-5; D gene unclear. V was trimmed by 0 bases and J by 4 bases, leaving 15 bases between them. The CDR3 totals 15 residues. CDR1 and CDR2 (germline): DFQATT, SNEGSKA (reference sequence). In DNA form, the CDR3 reads TGCAGTGCTAGAGATTTTGCGGTATTGGGAGAGACCCAGTACTTC. Amino acid sequence: CSARDFAVLGETQYF.

J is TRBJ1-5 and V is TRBV7-9; D is uncertain. Trimming shortened V by 4 bases and J by 1 base, and 8 bases separated the two germline ends. The CDR3 spans 14 residues. Germline values: CDR1 SEHNR, CDR2 FQNEAQ (reference sequence). In nucleotides, the CDR3 is TGTGCCAGCAGCTATGCCGGCAGCAATCAGCCCCAGCATTTT. This codes for CASSYAGSNQPQHF.

This clonotype was counted between two and nine times. The CDR3 DNA is TGTGCCAGCAGCCAAGTACAGTCGACTGAAGCTTTCTTT. Its translation: CASSQVQSTEAFF. The V call is TRBV4-2, the J call TRBJ1-1; no definite D call. Germline values: CDR1 LGHNA, CDR2 YNFKEQ. The germline V and J ends were trimmed by 1 base and 5 bases, with 8 bases remaining between them. CDR3 size: 13 residues.

The sample holds a few counts of this clonotype. The rearrangement joins TRBV5-4 to TRBJ2-2, with 7 bases aligning to TRBD1. The CDR3 has 17 residues. Unmatched junction bases numbered 9, after V lost 4 bases and J lost 0 bases. Germline lookup yields CDR1 SGHNT and CDR2 YYREEE (reference sequence). The CDR3 sequence: CASSDGQAITNTGELFF. CDR3 in DNA: TGTGCCAGCAGCGATGGACAGGCGATTACGAACACCGGGGAGCTGTTTTTT.

Notes on this clonotype: This may stem from a read error, because a much larger clone lies one nucleotide away. V and J are TRBV20-1 and TRBJ2-1; D might be TRBD1 or TRBD2, each matching 5 bases. CDR1 DFQATT and CDR2 SNEGSKA come from the germline V gene (reference sequence). The CDR3 is 13 residues long. Trimming took 4 bases from V and 7 from J, leaving 14 bases between them. CDR3 region: CSATRDLANEQFF. In DNA, the CDR3 is TGCAGTGCTACCCGGGACCTCGCTAATGAGCAGTTCTTC.

This clonotype was counted only a few times. The chain has TRBV5-1 and TRBJ1-1, with D tentatively TRBD1 (5 bases). V lost 0 bases to trimming and J lost 3 bases, with 12 bases between them. CDR1 is SGHRS, CDR2 YFSETQ, per germline. The CDR3 length is 15 residues. The CDR3 DNA reads as TGCGCCAGCAGCTTGGGATCGGTAGGGGACACTGAAGCTTTCTTT. Translation: CASSLGSVGDTEAFF.

In its sample, this clonotype was seen many times. The CDR3 region is CASSLDPNGQPQHF. CDR3 DNA: TGCGCCAGCAGCTTGGACCCAAATGGGCAGCCCCAGCATTTT. The V gene is TRBV5-1, the J gene TRBJ1-5; D call uncertain. The CDR3 sequence is 14 residues long. The germline V and J ends were trimmed by 0 bases and 7 bases, with 11 bases remaining between them. CDR1 and CDR2 (germline): SGHRS, YFSETQ.

Notes on this clonotype: An end of the junction does not agree with germline; a read error may underlie this. The V call is TRBV28, the J call TRBJ2-3; D remains unclear. CDR1 and CDR2 from the germline V gene are MDHEN and SYDVKM. The CDR3 totals 12 residues. The CDR3 sequence: CGSSLTTDTQYF. CDR3 DNA sequence: TGTGGCAGCAGTTTGACCACAGATACGCAGTATTTT.

The V and J genes are TRBV29-1 and TRBJ2-7, with TRBD1 identical over 7 bases. Trimming took 7 bases from V and 2 from J; bases not matched to a gene: 8. The CDR3 covers 13 residues. Looked up from germline, CDR1 is SQVTM and CDR2 is ANQGSEA. DNA for the CDR3: TGCAGCGCCTACTGGACAGGCACCTACGAGCAGTACTTC. Residues: CSAYWTGTYEQYF.

This clonotype was detected many times. The chain combines TRBV5-8 with TRBJ2-2; TRBD2 is a possible D gene (6 bases). V lost 3 bases and J 3 bases, leaving 15 bases between the germline ends. The CDR3 has 16 amino acids. Germline CDR1 SGHTS, CDR2 YDEGEE. The CDR3 sequence: CASSSFGGMDTGELFF. Here the CDR3 DNA reads TGTGCCAGCAGCTCCTTCGGGGGTATGGACACCGGGGAGCTGTTTTTT.

J is TRBJ2-1 and V is TRBV5-1; 10 bases agree with TRBD2. CDR1 SGHRS and CDR2 YFSETQ come from the germline V gene. This CDR3 is built from 15 residues. V shed 4 bases, J shed 10 bases, and the junction held 11 bases outside the gene matches. The CDR3 protein is CASSRRLAGEGEQFF. DNA for the CDR3: TGCGCCAGCAGCCGCCGGCTAGCGGGAGAAGGCGAGCAGTTCTTC.

A note on this clonotype: The junction shows a germline mismatch at one end, possibly a read error. V is TRBV4-1 and J is TRBJ2-3, with 8 positions matching TRBD2. Germline CDR1 and CDR2: MGHRA and YSYEKL. The CDR3 runs to 17 residues. The CDR3 sequence is CASSPLGAGDRSNTEYF. The DNA of the CDR3 is TGCGCCAGCAGCCCTCTTGGAGCGGGGGATAGAAGTAATACGGAGTATTTT.

The J gene is TRBJ1-5, the V gene TRBV19; 10 bases align to TRBD1. The V segment lost 7 bases and the J segment 6 bases; nucleotides outside the gene matches: 6. This CDR3 is built from 14 residues. Germline-derived CDR1 and CDR2 are LNHDA and SQIVND (reference sequence). CDR3 sequence (DNA): TGTGCCAGTAAGACAGGGGGCTCGGTTCAGCCCCAGCATTTT. This encodes CASKTGGSVQPQHF.

This clonotype showed up just a few times. This chain connects TRBV4-3 to TRBJ2-1; D might be TRBD1 (5 bases). The CDR3 contains 15 residues. CDR1 is LGHNA, CDR2 YSLEER, per germline. V lost 0 bases and J 3 bases, leaving 9 bases between the germline ends. The CDR3 DNA follows: TGCGCCAGCAGCCAAGATATAGGGGACTACAATGAGCAGTTCTTC. Translation gives CASSQDIGDYNEQFF.